This TCR beta chain is drawn from a study of T cell responses to AZD1222 COVID-19 vaccine. Generated by immunoSEQ multiplex PCR, the TCRdb table keeps only in-frame clones and is missing some. This table holds some 110,000 clones, approximately 84% found once. Study results and caveats: A mostly white British donor set with more females was recruited, and clonal diversity was possibly underestimated.

To note about this clone: Its antigen is not known.

There are 13 residues in the CDR3. V lost 0 bases, J lost 5 bases, and 6 bases lay in between. Germline CDR1 reads SGHRS; CDR2 reads YFSETQ. Material: peripheral blood, obtained on day 0 of AZD1222 vaccination. The V gene is TRBV5-1, the J gene TRBJ2-1; D is unresolved. The sequence derives from an adult in good health. The CDR3 is CASSLAPDNEQFF. The DNA of the CDR3 is TGCGCCAGCAGCTTGGCGCCCGACAATGAGCAGTTCTTC. Together with reference TRBV5-1 and TRBJ2-1, the CDR3 gives the full variable domain: KAGVTQTPRYLIKTRGQQVTLSCSPISGHRSVSWYQQTPGQGLQFLFEYFSETQRNKGNFPGRFSGRQFSNSRSEMNVSTLELGDSALYLCASSLAPDNEQFFGPGTRLTVL.